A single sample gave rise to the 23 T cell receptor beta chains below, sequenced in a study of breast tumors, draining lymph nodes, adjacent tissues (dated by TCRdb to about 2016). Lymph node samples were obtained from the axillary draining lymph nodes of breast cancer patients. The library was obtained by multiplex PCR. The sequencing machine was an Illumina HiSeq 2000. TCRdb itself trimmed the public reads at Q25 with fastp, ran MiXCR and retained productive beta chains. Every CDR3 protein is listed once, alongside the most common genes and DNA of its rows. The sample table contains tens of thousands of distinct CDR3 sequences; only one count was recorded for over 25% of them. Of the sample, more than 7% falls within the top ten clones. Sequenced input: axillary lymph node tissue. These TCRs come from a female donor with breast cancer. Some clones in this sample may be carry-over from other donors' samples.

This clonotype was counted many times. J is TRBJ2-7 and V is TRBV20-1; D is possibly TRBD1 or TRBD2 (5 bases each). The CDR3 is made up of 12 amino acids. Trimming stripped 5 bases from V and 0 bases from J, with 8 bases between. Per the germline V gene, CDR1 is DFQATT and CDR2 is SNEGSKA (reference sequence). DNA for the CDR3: TGCAGTGCTCGGGACGGCTCCTACGAGCAGTACTTC. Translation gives CSARDGSYEQYF.

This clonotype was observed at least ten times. This CDR3 reads CASRGPGGGYEQYF. CDR3 DNA sequence: TGTGCCAGCAGGGGCCCAGGGGGCGGGTACGAGCAGTACTTC. The rearrangement joins TRBV6-1 to TRBJ2-7; 8 bases are a match to TRBD1. Germline V lookup: CDR1 MNHNS, CDR2 SASEGT. The CDR3 extends over 14 amino acids. V gave up 6 bases and J gave up 4 bases; unmatched junction bases: 8.

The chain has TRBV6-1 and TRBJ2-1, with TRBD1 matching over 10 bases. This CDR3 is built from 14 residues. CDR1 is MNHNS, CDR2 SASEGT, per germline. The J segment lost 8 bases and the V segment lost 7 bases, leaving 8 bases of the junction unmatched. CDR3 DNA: TGTGCCAGCACCCTTGACAGGGGGCGCGATGAGCAGTTCTTC. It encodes CASTLDRGRDEQFF.

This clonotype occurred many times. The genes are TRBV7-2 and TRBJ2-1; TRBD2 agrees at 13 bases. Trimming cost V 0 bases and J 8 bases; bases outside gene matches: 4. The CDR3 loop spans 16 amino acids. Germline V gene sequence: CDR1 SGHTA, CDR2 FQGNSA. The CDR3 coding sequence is TGTGCCAGCAGCTTAGCCGGGACTAGCGGGACCCATGAGCAGTTCTTC. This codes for CASSLAGTSGTHEQFF. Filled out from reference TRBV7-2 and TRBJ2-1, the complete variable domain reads GAGVSQSPSNKVTEKGKDVELRCDPISGHTALYWYRQSLGQGLEFLIYFQGNSAPDKSGLPSDRFSAERTGGSVSTLTIQRTQQEDSAVYLCASSLAGTSGTHEQFFGPGTRLTVL.

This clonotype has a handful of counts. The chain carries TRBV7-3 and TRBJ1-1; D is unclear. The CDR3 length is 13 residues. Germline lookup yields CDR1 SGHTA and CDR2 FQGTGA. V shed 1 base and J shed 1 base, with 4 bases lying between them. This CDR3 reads CASSLIQNTEAFF. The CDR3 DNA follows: TGTGCCAGCAGCTTAATCCAGAACACTGAAGCTTTCTTT.

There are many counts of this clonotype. In DNA, the CDR3 is TGTGCCAGCAGTGACCAGTACGAGCAGTACTTC. Its protein product is CASSDQYEQYF. The gene calls are TRBV28 and TRBJ2-7; D uncertain. CDR3 length: 11 residues. V was shortened by 5 bases and J by 4 bases, with 6 bases between the two germline ends. CDR1 is MDHEN, CDR2 SYDVKM, per germline.

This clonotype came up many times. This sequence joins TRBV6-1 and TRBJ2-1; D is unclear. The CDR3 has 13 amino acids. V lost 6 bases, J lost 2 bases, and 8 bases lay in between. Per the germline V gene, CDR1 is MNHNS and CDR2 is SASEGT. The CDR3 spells CASRSRAYNEQFF. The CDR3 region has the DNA TGTGCCAGCAGATCCCGGGCCTACAATGAGCAGTTCTTC.

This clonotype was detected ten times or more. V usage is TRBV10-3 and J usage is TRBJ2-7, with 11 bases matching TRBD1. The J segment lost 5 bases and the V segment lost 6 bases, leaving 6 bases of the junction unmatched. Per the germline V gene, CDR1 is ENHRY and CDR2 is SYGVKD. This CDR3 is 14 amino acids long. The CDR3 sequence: CAIRGGTGGNEQYF. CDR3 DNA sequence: TGTGCCATCAGAGGGGGGACAGGGGGGAACGAGCAGTACTTC.

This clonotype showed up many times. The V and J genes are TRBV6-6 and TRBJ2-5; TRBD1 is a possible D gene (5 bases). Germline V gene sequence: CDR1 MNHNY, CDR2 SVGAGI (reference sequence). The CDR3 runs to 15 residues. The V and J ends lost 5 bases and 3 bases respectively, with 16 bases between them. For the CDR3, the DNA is TGTGCCAGCAGTCCACTTAGGGGCGGAAAAGAGACCCAGTACTTC. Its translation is CASSPLRGGKETQYF.

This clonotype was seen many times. CDR3 nucleotides: TGTGCCACAAAGAGGGGGTTCGGACAGCCCCAGCATTTT. Amino acid sequence: CATKRGFGQPQHF. The V gene is TRBV19, the J gene TRBJ1-5, with a weak D call TRBD1 (6 bases). V lost 10 bases to trimming and J lost 7 bases, with 17 bases between them. Germline CDR1 LNHDA, CDR2 SQIVND (reference sequence). This CDR3 has 13 amino acids.

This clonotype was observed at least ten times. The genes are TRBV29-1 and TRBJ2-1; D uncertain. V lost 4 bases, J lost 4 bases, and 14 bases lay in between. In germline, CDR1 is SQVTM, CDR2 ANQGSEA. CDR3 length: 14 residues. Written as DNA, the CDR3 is TGCAGCGTTGCTGTGGTTATAGAATACAATGAGCAGTTCTTC. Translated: CSVAVVIEYNEQFF.

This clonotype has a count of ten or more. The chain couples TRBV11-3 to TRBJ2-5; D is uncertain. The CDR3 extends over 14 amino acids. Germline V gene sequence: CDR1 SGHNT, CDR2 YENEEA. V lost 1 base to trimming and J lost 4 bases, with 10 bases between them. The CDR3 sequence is CASSLALSVETQYF. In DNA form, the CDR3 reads TGTGCCAGCAGCTTAGCCCTATCGGTAGAGACCCAGTACTTC.

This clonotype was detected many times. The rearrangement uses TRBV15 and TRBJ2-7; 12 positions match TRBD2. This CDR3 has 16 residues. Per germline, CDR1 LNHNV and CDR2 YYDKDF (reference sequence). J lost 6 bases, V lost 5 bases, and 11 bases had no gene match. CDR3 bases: TGTGCCACCAGCGAGTGGGGGTCTAGCGGGAGGGCCGAGCAGTACTTC. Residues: CATSEWGSSGRAEQYF.

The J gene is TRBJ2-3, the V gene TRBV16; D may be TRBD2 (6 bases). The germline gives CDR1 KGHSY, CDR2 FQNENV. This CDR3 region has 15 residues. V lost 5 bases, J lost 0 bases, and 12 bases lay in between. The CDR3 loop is CASSDRGGSTDTQYF. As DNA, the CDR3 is TGTGCCAGCAGCGATCGTGGGGGGAGCACAGATACGCAGTATTTT. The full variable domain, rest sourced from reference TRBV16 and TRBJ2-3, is GEEVAQTPKHLVRGEGQKAKLYCAPIKGHSYVFWYQQVLKNEFKFLISFQNENVFDETGMPKERFSAKCLPNSPCSLEIQATKLEDSAVYFCASSDRGGSTDTQYFGPGTRLTVL.

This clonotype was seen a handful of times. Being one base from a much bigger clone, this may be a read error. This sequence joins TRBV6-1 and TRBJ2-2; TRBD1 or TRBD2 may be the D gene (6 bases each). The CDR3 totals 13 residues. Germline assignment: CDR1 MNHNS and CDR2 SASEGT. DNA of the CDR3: TGTGCCAGCTCGGGGGCGAACGCCGGGGAGCTGTTTTTT. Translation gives CASSGANAGELFF.

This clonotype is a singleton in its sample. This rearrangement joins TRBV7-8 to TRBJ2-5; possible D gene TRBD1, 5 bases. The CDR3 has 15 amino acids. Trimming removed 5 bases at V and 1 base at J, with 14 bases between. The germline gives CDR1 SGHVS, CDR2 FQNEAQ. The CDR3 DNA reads TGTGCCAGCAGCCTAATAGGGGCAGGCCAAGAGACCCAGTACTTC. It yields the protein CASSLIGAGQETQYF.

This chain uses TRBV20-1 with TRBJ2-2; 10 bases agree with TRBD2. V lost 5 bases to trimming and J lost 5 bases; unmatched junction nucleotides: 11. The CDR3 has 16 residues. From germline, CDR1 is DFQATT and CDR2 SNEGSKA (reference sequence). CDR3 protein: CSAREFSGRGTGELFF. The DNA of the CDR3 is TGCAGTGCTCGGGAGTTCAGCGGGAGGGGGACCGGGGAGCTGTTTTTT.

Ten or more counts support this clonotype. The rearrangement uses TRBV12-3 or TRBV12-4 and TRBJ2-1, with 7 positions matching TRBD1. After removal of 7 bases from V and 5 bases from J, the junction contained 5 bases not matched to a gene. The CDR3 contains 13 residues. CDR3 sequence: CASNLQGDNEQFF. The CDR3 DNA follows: TGTGCCAGCAACCTTCAGGGGGACAATGAGCAGTTCTTC.

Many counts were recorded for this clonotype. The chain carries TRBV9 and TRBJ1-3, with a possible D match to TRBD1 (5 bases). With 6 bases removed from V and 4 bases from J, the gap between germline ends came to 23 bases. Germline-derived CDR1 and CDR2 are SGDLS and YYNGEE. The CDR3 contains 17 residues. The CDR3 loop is CASTDHSEGTGGNTIYF. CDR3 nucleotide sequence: TGTGCCAGCACCGACCACTCGGAAGGGACCGGGGGAAACACCATATATTTT. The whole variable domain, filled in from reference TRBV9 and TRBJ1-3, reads DSGVTQTPKHLITATGQRVTLRCSPRSGDLSVYWYQQSLDQGLQFLIQYYNGEERAKGNILERFSAQQFPDLHSELNLSSLELGDSALYFCASTDHSEGTGGNTIYFGEGSWLTVV.

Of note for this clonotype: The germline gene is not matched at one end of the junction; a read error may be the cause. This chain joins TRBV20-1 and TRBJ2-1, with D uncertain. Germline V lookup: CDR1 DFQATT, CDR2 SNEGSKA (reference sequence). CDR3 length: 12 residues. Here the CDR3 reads CSALSRRNEHFF. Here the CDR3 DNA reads TGCAGTGCTCTTTCTCGGCGCAATGAGCACTTCTTC.

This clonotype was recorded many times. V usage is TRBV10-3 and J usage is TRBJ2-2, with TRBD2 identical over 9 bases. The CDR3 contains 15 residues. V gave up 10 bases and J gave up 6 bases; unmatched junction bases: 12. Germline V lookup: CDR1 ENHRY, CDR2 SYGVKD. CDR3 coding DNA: TGTGCCACGCGACCGGGACTAGCCACCGCCGGGGAGCTGTTTTTT. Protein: CATRPGLATAGELFF.

CDR3 DNA sequence: TGTGCCAGCAGCCCGCAGGGGTCACAGGACGACGGTTTGGGGAACGAGCAGTACTTC. Protein product: CASSPQGSQDDGLGNEQYF. The gene calls are TRBV4-2 and TRBJ2-7; weak D call: TRBD1 (6 bases). The CDR3 loop spans 19 amino acids. V was clipped by 4 bases and J by 5 bases, with 30 bases between them. Looked up from germline, CDR1 is LGHNA and CDR2 is YNFKEQ.

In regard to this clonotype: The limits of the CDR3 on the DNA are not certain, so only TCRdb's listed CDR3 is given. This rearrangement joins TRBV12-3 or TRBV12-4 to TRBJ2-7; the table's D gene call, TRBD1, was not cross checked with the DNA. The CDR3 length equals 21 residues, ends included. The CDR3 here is CASSFYICSAKEQGRYYEQYF.